This T cell receptor (beta chain) was recorded in a study of T cells in Graves' hyperthyroidism and ophthalmopathy. Study results and limitations: In simple terms, a model built on 13 V-J features told ophthalmopathy apart from stable hyperthyroidism.

Amplification of TCR beta CDR3 regions was performed using RNA transcripts as template. Carried out on the TCR CDR3, a first-round RT-PCR used the HTBI primer set. TCRdb reanalysed the multiplex PCR reads using MiXCR and keeps one entry per CDR3 protein. The repertoire has 450,000 to 550,000 distinct CDR3 sequences, about 24% of them found once; the top ten carry 11%. Each person with ophthalmopathy scored at least 3 on the Clinical Activity Score, reached NOSPECS grade 4 or higher, and had been ill under 3 months. Uncontrolled infection, other autoimmune disease, pregnancy or lactation disqualified patients from enrolment. V was pared by 0 bases and J by 15 bases, with 21 bases between. Germline CDR1 and CDR2: GTSNPN and SVGIG (reference sequence). The CDR3 is made up of 14 amino acids. This clonotype showed up many times. Its matching antigen is unknown.

The chain carries TRBV30 and TRBJ1-5; D unresolved. What was sequenced was blood. The receptor was isolated from a woman between 25 and 40 years old with Graves' ophthalmopathy. The CDR3 protein is CAWSVEWSASELHF. CDR3 sequence (DNA): TGTGCCTGGAGTGTAGAATGGTCGGCCAGCGAGTTGCATTTT.